This T cell receptor beta chain was sequenced for a study of T cell changes during pregnancy in multiple sclerosis. Generated by immunoSEQ multiplex PCR, the TCRdb table keeps only in-frame clones and is missing some. The profile shows roughly 89,000 clones, approximately 92% of them singletons. A note on this clone: Relative to the germline gene, one junction end is altered; a read error may explain this.

This CDR3 has 14 amino acids. Germline V gene sequence: CDR1 SGHKS, CDR2 YYEKEE (reference sequence). This TCR derives from a female donor with multiple sclerosis, enrolled in a pregnancy study. The specimen was peripheral blood, collected in the first trimester of pregnancy. The rearrangement links TRBV5-5 to TRBJ2-3, with 10 nucleotides matching TRBD1. The CDR3 DNA is TGTGCCAGCAGTTTGGGACAGGGGTCAGATACGCAGTATTTT. Its protein product is CASSLGQGSDTQYF.